Listed below are T cell receptor beta chains from one sample, sequenced in a study of OX40 agonist ivuxolimab in advanced cancers. Assay: immunoSEQ multiplex PCR; the TCRdb copy retains only in-frame clones and omits some. Of about 71,000 clones listed, roughly 84% are singletons. Here the sequenced sample was CD4+ or CD8+ T cells sorted from blood, taken in a trial of the OX40 agonist ivuxolimab. Receptors were obtained from an adult with an advanced solid tumor such as melanoma, head and neck, liver or kidney cancer. Each CDR3 is given with its conserved first and last residue. D genes are given only for firm matches. Size tells how often a clone was seen (once, few, many) or the class of an expanded clone, and some rows leave it out.

-	-	TRBJ1-6	16	TRBV4-2	CASSQDGQVYNSPLHF	TGTGCCAGCAGCCAAGACGGTCAGGTTTATAATTCACCCCTCCACTTT
TRBD2	once	TRBJ2-2	17	TRBV25-1	CASSDPSGGVPTGELFF	TGTGCCAGCAGTGACCCTAGCGGAGGAGTCCCCACCGGGGAGCTGTTTTTT
-	once	TRBJ2-1	15	TRBV7-7	CASSRGGGAVNEQFF	TGTGCTAGCAGCCGGGGTGGGGGCGCGGTGAATGAGCAGTTCTTC
-	-	TRBJ1-1	11	TRBV27	CASSKQGEAFF	TGTGCCAGCAGCAAACAGGGTGAAGCTTTCTTT
-	-	TRBJ2-7	11	TRBV30	CAWTRGDEQYF	TGTGCCTGGACCAGGGGCGACGAGCAGTACTTC
-	few	TRBJ2-7	16	TRBV4-3	CASSQEAGGKFYEQYF	TGCGCCAGCAGCCAAGAGGCCGGGGGCAAGTTCTACGAGCAGTACTTC
TRBD1	-	TRBJ1-2	14	TRBV27	CASVGQGARDGYTF	TGTGCCAGCGTGGGACAGGGGGCGAGAGACGGCTACACCTTC
TRBD1	-	TRBJ2-3	17	TRBV19	CASRPNSGTGSTDTQYF	TGTGCCAGTAGACCAAATTCCGGGACAGGGAGCACAGATACGCAGTATTTT
-	-	TRBJ1-1	14	TRBV14	CASSRVEGVTEAFF	TGTGCCAGCAGCCGGGTGGAGGGGGTGACTGAAGCTTTCTTT
TRBD1	-	TRBJ2-7	15	TRBV25-1	CASSDSGTGDYEQYF	TGTGCCAGCAGTGATTCCGGGACAGGAGACTACGAGCAGTACTTC
TRBD2	-	TRBJ2-2	15	TRBV19	CASRAAGSPTGELFF	TGTGCCAGTCGGGCAGCGGGGTCCCCCACCGGGGAGCTGTTTTTT
TRBD2	-	TRBJ2-7	16	TRBV18	CASSSPEAGANYEQYF	TGTGCCAGCTCCTCACCGGAGGCGGGAGCTAACTACGAGCAGTACTTC
-	-	TRBJ1-2	15	TRBV6-6	CASSLTGTYLYGYTF	TGTGCCAGCAGTCTAACCGGGACGTATCTGTATGGCTACACCTTC
-	-	TRBJ2-5	13	TRBV7-3	CASSLMQKGTQYF	TGTGCCAGCAGCTTAATGCAGAAGGGGACCCAGTACTTC
-	-	TRBJ2-5	14	TRBV5-4	CASSLGDTRETQYF	TGTGCCAGCAGCTTGGGTGACACCAGAGAGACCCAGTACTTC
TRBD1	-	TRBJ2-7	13	TRBV14	CASSHPGTGKQYF	TGTGCCAGCAGCCACCCCGGGACAGGAAAGCAGTACTTC
-	-	TRBJ2-7	11	TRBV6-5	CASSESHEQYF	TGTGCCAGCAGTGAGTCTCACGAGCAGTACTTC
-	-	TRBJ1-4	15	TRBV6-1	CASKGGGGDNEKLFF	TGTGCCAGCAAGGGCGGGGGTGGAGACAATGAAAAACTGTTTTTT
-	-	TRBJ1-2	15	TRBV19	CASSNPRGANYGYTF	TGTGCCAGTAGTAACCCTCGGGGAGCTAACTATGGCTACACCTTC
-	-	TRBJ2-1	15	TRBV7-8	CASKVGGSSYNEQFF	TGTGCCAGCAAAGTCGGGGGAAGCTCCTACAATGAGCAGTTCTTC
-	-	TRBJ1-5	11	TRBV6-1	CASTDPQPQHF	TGTGCCAGCACCGACCCCCAGCCCCAGCATTTT
TRBD2	-	TRBJ2-3	16	TRBV5-1	CASSLATSGSGDTQYF	TGCGCCAGCAGCTTGGCCACTAGCGGAAGTGGCGATACGCAGTATTTT
TRBD2	-	TRBJ2-7	11	TRBV6-5	CASSDSGRAYF	TGTGCCAGCAGTGACAGCGGGAGGGCGTACTTC
TRBD2	once	TRBJ2-5	13	TRBV6-5	CASNLRGGETQYF	TGTGCCAGCAACCTAAGGGGAGGGGAGACCCAGTACTTC
-	-	TRBJ1-2	14	TRBV5-1	CASSLEQGIDGYTF	TGCGCCAGCAGCTTGGAACAGGGCATTGATGGCTACACCTTC
TRBD1	-	TRBJ1-3	17	TRBV11-2	CASSIGQGQQTGNTIYF	TGTGCCAGCAGCATAGGACAGGGGCAACAAACTGGAAACACCATATATTTT
-	few	TRBJ1-5	11	TRBV25-1	CASGAVQPQHF	TGTGCCAGCGGGGCAGTGCAGCCCCAGCATTTT
-	-	TRBJ1-2	13	TRBV6-5	CASSYDRRGGYTF	TGTGCCAGCAGTTACGACAGACGGGGGGGCTACACCTTC
-	few	TRBJ2-7	15	TRBV13	CASSLERGVLVEQYF	TGTGCCAGCAGCTTAGAAAGGGGGGTCCTTGTCGAGCAGTACTTC
TRBD1	-	TRBJ2-5	14	TRBV11-1	CASSFRTGRETQYF	TGTGCCAGCAGCTTCCGGACAGGGAGAGAGACCCAGTACTTC
-	-	TRBJ2-1	15	TRBV15	CATSRLGTAYNEQFF	TGTGCCACCAGCAGACTGGGGACGGCCTACAATGAGCAGTTCTTC
-	-	TRBJ1-5	15	TRBV7-8	CASSFSWDGYQPQHF	TGTGCCAGCAGCTTTAGCTGGGACGGATATCAGCCCCAGCATTTT
-	-	TRBJ2-2	14	TRBV19	CASSRSWDTGELFF	TGTGCCAGTAGTCGGAGTTGGGACACCGGGGAGCTGTTTTTT
TRBD1	-	TRBJ1-5	14	TRBV6-5	CASSFRQGDQPQHF	TGTGCCAGCAGTTTCCGACAGGGGGATCAGCCCCAGCATTTT
-	-	TRBJ1-2	15	TRBV15	CATSRDRGGLGGYTF	TGTGCCACCAGCAGAGATCGGGGGGGCTTGGGTGGCTACACCTTC
TRBD2	-	TRBJ2-3	13	TRBV7-2	CASSSLAYDTQYF	TGTGCCAGCAGCTCACTAGCGTACGATACGCAGTATTTT
-	-	TRBJ2-6	14	TRBV14	CASSQSSGANVLTF	TGTGCCAGCAGCCAAAGCTCTGGGGCCAACGTCCTGACTTTC
-	once	TRBJ2-1	18	TRBV27	CASSPLGGGLSSYNEQFF	TGTGCCAGCAGTCCCCTTGGAGGCGGCCTGAGCTCCTACAATGAGCAGTTCTTC
TRBD1	-	TRBJ2-7	12	TRBV5-1	CASSLDRAGQYF	TGTGCCAGCAGCTTGGACAGGGCAGGGCAGTACTTC
-	-	TRBJ1-2	15	TRBV21-1	CASSFKGQGGHGYTF	TGTGCCAGCAGCTTTAAGGGACAGGGGGGACATGGCTACACCTTC
-	-	TRBJ2-2	12	TRBV5-4	CASSLNTGELFF	TGTGCCAGCAGCTTAAACACCGGGGAGCTGTTTTTT
TRBD2	-	TRBJ2-1	15	TRBV6-5	CATTQAGDYYNEQFF	TGTGCCACCACGCAAGCGGGAGATTACTACAATGAGCAGTTCTTC
-	once	TRBJ1-3	15	TRBV7-2	CASTPGGLSGNTIYF	TGTGCCAGCACCCCGGGGGGGTTGTCTGGAAACACCATATATTTT
-	-	TRBJ1-2	15	TRBV7-9	CASSPIRSQYYGYTF	TGTGCCAGCAGCCCCATCAGGAGCCAGTACTATGGCTACACCTTC
-	once	TRBJ1-1	14	TRBV5-1	CASSAQPSNTEAFF	TGCGCCAGCAGCGCACAGCCTTCGAACACTGAAGCTTTCTTT
TRBD2	few	TRBJ2-5	14	TRBV6-5	CASSPRTSQETQYF	TGTGCCAGCAGCCCAAGGACTAGCCAAGAGACCCAGTACTTC
-	-	TRBJ2-1	14	TRBV30	CAWSPGINYNEQFF	TGTGCCTGGAGCCCAGGGATCAACTACAATGAGCAGTTCTTC
TRBD1	-	TRBJ1-1	16	TRBV5-1	CASSPTTGGLGTEAFF	TGCGCCAGCAGCCCGACGACAGGGGGTTTGGGTACTGAAGCTTTCTTT
-	-	TRBJ2-7	12	TRBV7-2	CASSWGDYEQYF	TGTGCCAGCAGTTGGGGAGACTACGAGCAGTACTTC
-	-	TRBJ1-3	17	TRBV18	CASSPGVGISTGNTIYF	TGTGCCAGCTCACCAGGGGTAGGGATCTCCACTGGAAACACCATATATTTT
-	-	TRBJ1-1	14	TRBV7-6	CASSLRGPNTEAFF	TGTGCCAGCAGCTTACGGGGACCGAACACTGAAGCTTTCTTT
-	-	TRBJ2-1	15	TRBV30	CAWSPGRGGGNEQFF	TGTGCCTGGAGCCCGGGACGTGGAGGAGGGAATGAGCAGTTCTTC
-	-	TRBJ2-5	15	TRBV14	CASSQDGQPVGTQYF	TGTGCCAGCAGCCAAGATGGCCAGCCCGTGGGGACCCAGTACTTC